These 26 T cell receptor beta chains came from one sample sequenced in a study of T cell repertoires in cytomegalovirus infection. A single record per CDR3 protein comes from TCRdb applying MiXCR to the reads. The sample records some 46,000 distinct CDR3 sequences, approximately 20% being singletons. Their antigens remain unidentified. Sequences were derived from CD8+ T cells from cultured PBMCs, sampled from culture after CMV antigen stimulation. Receptors originate from a human donor in good health (CMV status not recorded). Some clones in this sample may be carry-over from other donors' samples.

This clonotype came up many times. The chain combines TRBV4-3 with TRBJ2-1, with D perhaps assigned TRBD1 or TRBD2 (6 bases each). V dropped 0 bases and J dropped 2 bases, with 11 bases sitting between them. Germline V gene sequence: CDR1 LGHNA, CDR2 YSLEER. The CDR3 length is 16 residues. The CDR3 is CASSQDRGVPYNEQFF. CDR3 DNA: TGCGCCAGCAGCCAAGATAGGGGGGTACCCTACAATGAGCAGTTCTTC.

This clonotype has more than one count but fewer than ten. The chain couples TRBV6-5 to TRBJ2-1, with 9 bases that match TRBD1. This CDR3 spans 18 amino acids. Trimming cost V 0 bases and J 2 bases; bases outside gene matches: 8. Germline-derived CDR1 and CDR2 are MNHEY and SVGAGI. CDR3 sequence: CASSYSTIGTGTYNEQFF. The CDR3 region has the DNA TGTGCCAGCAGTTACTCTACGATCGGGACAGGGACCTACAATGAGCAGTTCTTC.

Only a few counts were recorded for this clonotype. The J gene is TRBJ1-6, the V gene TRBV4-1; the match to TRBD1 covers 7 bases. The germline V gene has CDR1 MGHRA and CDR2 YSYEKL. V lost 0 bases, J lost 6 bases, and 5 bases stayed unmatched. The CDR3 has 16 residues. CDR3: CASSQDPGQLNSPLHF. The CDR3 DNA reads as TGCGCCAGCAGCCAAGACCCGGGACAGCTTAATTCACCCCTCCACTTT.

The chain links TRBV6-2 or TRBV6-3 to TRBJ1-5, with 11 bases aligning to TRBD1. The germline CDR1 and CDR2 sequences are MNHEY and SVGEGT. After removal of 4 bases from V and 3 bases from J, the junction contained 2 bases not matched to a gene. The CDR3 spans 15 residues. CDR3 DNA: TGTGCCAGCAGTTGGACAGGGGGCCTCAATCAGCCCCAGCATTTT. Protein sequence: CASSWTGGLNQPQHF.

This clonotype is categorized as medium-sized. The chain carries TRBV28 and TRBJ1-1; D is unclear. V gave up 6 bases and J gave up 0 bases, with 14 bases separating them. The germline V gene has CDR1 MDHEN and CDR2 SYDVKM. The CDR3 consists of 15 residues. The CDR3 DNA reads as TGTGCCAGCAGCCCTGCGGGGTTTGTGAACACTGAAGCTTTCTTT. Protein product: CASSPAGFVNTEAFF.

This clonotype was seen only a few times. The V call is TRBV6-6, the J call TRBJ1-4; D gene unclear. The CDR3 spans 13 residues. The germline V and J ends were trimmed by 4 bases and 4 bases, with 7 bases remaining between them. Germline CDR1 reads MNHNY; CDR2 reads SVGAGI (reference sequence). The CDR3 loop reads CASSSGFNEKLFF. CDR3 nucleotides: TGTGCCAGCAGTTCAGGTTTTAATGAAAAACTGTTTTTT.

This clonotype was seen a few times. This chain links TRBV20-1 with TRBJ2-7; TRBD2 matches 7 bases. This CDR3 spans 14 amino acids. Germline V CDR1 and CDR2: DFQATT, SNEGSKA (reference sequence). Trimming took 1 base from V and 3 from J; bases not matched to a gene: 6. CDR3 DNA: TGCAGTGCTAGAGCCCTAGCGGAGAACTACGAGCAGTACTTC. This codes for CSARALAENYEQYF.

There are many counts of this clonotype. The CDR3 spells CASSQGEGGNQPQHF. CDR3 in DNA: TGCGCCAGCAGCCAAGGTGAGGGTGGGAATCAGCCCCAGCATTTT. The chain is built from TRBV4-3 and TRBJ1-5, with D unresolved. V lost 1 base to trimming and J lost 4 bases, with 11 bases between them. Germline values: CDR1 LGHNA, CDR2 YSLEER. CDR3 size: 15 residues.

This clonotype appeared many times. V gene TRBV6-1 combines with J gene TRBJ2-7; D gene unclear. The V end was cut by 5 bases, the J end by 4 bases, with 18 bases between. This CDR3 is 15 amino acids long. CDR1 is MNHNS, CDR2 SASEGT, per germline. CDR3 amino acids: CASSSAGTRLYEQYF. CDR3 in DNA: TGTGCCAGCAGTTCAGCAGGTACACGTCTATACGAGCAGTACTTC.

A few counts support this clonotype. The chain links TRBV7-9 to TRBJ1-4; 10 nucleotides match TRBD1. Germline V gene data show CDR1 as SEHNR and CDR2 as FQNEAQ (reference sequence). Trimming removed 4 bases from V and 0 bases from J; junction bases left unmatched: 8. The CDR3 consists of 18 residues. DNA for the CDR3: TGTGCCAGCAGCTCCCGGGACAGGGGACTAGCAACTAATGAAAAACTGTTTTTT. This gives the protein CASSSRDRGLATNEKLFF.

V is TRBV25-1 and J is TRBJ1-1, with D maybe TRBD1 (5 bases). The ends were cut back, 5 bases at V and 5 bases at J, with 9 bases in the middle. The CDR3 is 12 residues long. Germline V gene sequence: CDR1 MGHDK, CDR2 SYGVNS. The CDR3 sequence is CASSRGRTEAFF. DNA for the CDR3: TGTGCCAGCAGTAGGGGAAGGACTGAAGCTTTCTTT.

The chain employs TRBV7-4 and TRBJ2-3; no reliable D call. Germline V CDR1 and CDR2: SGHVT, SQSDAQ. Deletions cut 5 bases from V and 3 bases from J, with 9 bases between. CDR3 length equals 13 residues. DNA for the CDR3: TGTGCCAGCAGCCCCCCAGGAACAGATACGCAGTATTTT. This gives the protein CASSPPGTDTQYF.

The chain carries TRBV27 and TRBJ1-1; D unclear. This CDR3 has 13 amino acids. Looked up from germline, CDR1 is MNHEY and CDR2 is SMNVEV (reference sequence). Trimming removed 6 bases from V and 0 bases from J, with 8 bases in between. The CDR3 here is CASSLSMNTEAFF. CDR3 nucleotides: TGTGCCAGCAGCTTGAGCATGAACACTGAAGCTTTCTTT.

This clonotype was recorded many times. The chain recombines TRBV7-2 with TRBJ1-6, with 7 bases matching TRBD1. The germline V gene encodes CDR1 SGHTA and CDR2 FQGNSA. The CDR3 spans 14 residues. V trimming: 4 bases; J trimming: 9 bases; junction bases outside the gene matches: 6. For the CDR3, the DNA is TGTGCCAGCAGCTATACAGGGGTGGGTTCACCCCTCCACTTT. Encoded protein: CASSYTGVGSPLHF. The entire variable domain, with the rest obtained from reference TRBV7-2 and TRBJ1-6, is as follows: GAGVSQSPSNKVTEKGKDVELRCDPISGHTALYWYRQSLGQGLEFLIYFQGNSAPDKSGLPSDRFSAERTGGSVSTLTIQRTQQEDSAVYLCASSYTGVGSPLHFGNGTRLTVT.

V gene TRBV20-1 combines with J gene TRBJ2-7; TRBD1 agrees at 9 bases. CDR3 length equals 14 residues. Per germline, CDR1 DFQATT and CDR2 SNEGSKA (reference sequence). With 6 bases clipped from V and 6 bases from J, the junction kept 12 bases outside the gene matches. CDR3: CSAASGTGRSEQYF. The CDR3 DNA sequence: TGCAGTGCCGCATCCGGGACAGGGCGGTCCGAGCAGTACTTC.

The chain uses TRBV7-6 and TRBJ2-7; tentatively, D is TRBD2 (6 bases). The CDR3 spans 18 residues. V lost 5 bases and J lost 2, with 25 bases in between. Germline CDR1 is SGHVS and CDR2 is FNYEAQ. The DNA of the CDR3 is TGTGCCAGCAGCCCAGGAGGGACCCAACAACTACAGGCCTACGAGCAGTACTTC. Translation gives CASSPGGTQQLQAYEQYF.

The J gene is TRBJ1-2, the V gene TRBV5-1, with D perhaps matching TRBD1 (5 bases). Trimming removed 0 bases from V and 8 bases from J, with 11 bases in between. CDR3 size: 13 residues. Germline-derived CDR1 and CDR2 are SGHRS and YFSETQ. The CDR3 DNA reads as TGCGCCAGCAGCTTGGATGACAGTCAAGGCTACACCTTC. Residues: CASSLDDSQGYTF.

This clonotype was seen many times. This rearrangement joins TRBV4-3 to TRBJ1-1, with no clear D. CDR1 LGHNA and CDR2 YSLEER come from the germline V gene. The CDR3 length is 15 residues. V was pared by 0 bases and J by 4 bases, with 12 bases between. CDR3 sequence (DNA): TGCGCCAGCAGCCAAGAGCCGGGTCGGATCACTGAAGCTTTCTTT. This codes for CASSQEPGRITEAFF.

This clonotype appeared a few times. The chain combines TRBV14 with TRBJ2-1, with 7 bases matching TRBD2. This CDR3 has 15 amino acids. J lost 3 bases, V lost 2 bases, and 4 bases had no gene match. Germline assignment: CDR1 SGHDN and CDR2 FVKESK. The CDR3 sequence is CASSQYGTIYNEQFF. The CDR3 nucleotides read TGTGCCAGCAGCCAATACGGGACTATCTACAATGAGCAGTTCTTC.

This clonotype appeared many times. The V gene is TRBV3-1, the J gene TRBJ1-2; D is unclear. Germline V CDR1 and CDR2: LGHDT, YNNKEL (reference sequence). CDR3 size: 14 residues. Trimming left V 1 base short and J 0 bases short, with 6 bases between. CDR3 amino acids: CASSQVPANYGYTF. DNA of the CDR3: TGTGCCAGCAGCCAAGTTCCGGCTAACTATGGCTACACCTTC.

Many counts were recorded for this clonotype. V is TRBV7-2 and J is TRBJ1-2, with TRBD1 identical over 7 bases. This CDR3 contains 15 residues. Trimming at V came to 1 base and at J to 4 bases, leaving 6 bases not matched to a gene. Germline CDR1 and CDR2: SGHTA and FQGNSA. The CDR3 protein is CASSLGQGYAYGYTF. The CDR3 coding sequence is TGTGCCAGCAGCTTAGGACAGGGATACGCCTATGGCTACACCTTC. Full variable domain (outside the CDR3, taken from reference TRBV7-2 and TRBJ1-2): GAGVSQSPSNKVTEKGKDVELRCDPISGHTALYWYRQSLGQGLEFLIYFQGNSAPDKSGLPSDRFSAERTGGSVSTLTIQRTQQEDSAVYLCASSLGQGYAYGYTFGSGTRLTVV.

This clonotype was observed a handful of times. This chain joins TRBV9 and TRBJ1-3, with D possibly being TRBD1 (6 bases). CDR3 length: 13 residues. V lost 3 bases and J lost 4, with 8 bases in between. Germline V CDR1 and CDR2: SGDLS, YYNGEE. The DNA of the CDR3 is TGTGCCAGCAGCGGGGACAAAGGAAACACCATATATTTT. Residues: CASSGDKGNTIYF.

This clonotype was observed once. V is TRBV20-1 and J is TRBJ2-3; 9 nucleotides agree with TRBD1. CDR1 DFQATT and CDR2 SNEGSKA come from the germline V gene (reference sequence). CDR3 size: 14 residues. V dropped 5 bases and J dropped 1; count of bases not matched to a gene: 4. The CDR3 sequence is CSADRGGGTDTQYF. The CDR3 DNA is TGCAGTGCTGACAGGGGGGGGGGCACAGATACGCAGTATTTT.

Remarks on this clonotype: A much larger clone differs from this one at a single base, so this may be a read error. The rearrangement uses TRBV6-2 or TRBV6-3 and TRBJ2-7, with D possibly being TRBD1 (6 bases). The germline V gene encodes CDR1 MNHEY and CDR2 SVGEGT. V gave up 6 bases and J gave up 0 bases, with 18 bases separating them. CDR3 length: 16 residues. The CDR3 sequence is CASSQQGADSSYEQYF. As DNA, the CDR3 is TGTGCCAGCAGCCAACAGGGAGCGGACAGCTCCTACGAGCAGTACTTC.

Only a few counts were recorded for this clonotype. The CDR3, as DNA: TGTGCCAGCAGGCCGAGCTTGGAAGAGACCCAGTACTTC. As protein: CASRPSLEETQYF. The J gene is TRBJ2-5, the V gene TRBV9; D uncertain. Looked up from germline, CDR1 is SGDLS and CDR2 is YYNGEE. The CDR3 contains 13 residues. V shed 5 bases and J shed 3 bases, with 11 bases lying between them.

Concerning this clonotype itself: This sequence may be a read error, since a much larger clone differs from it by one base. The chain uses TRBV7-2 and TRBJ2-7, with D tentatively TRBD2 (5 bases). This CDR3 has 15 amino acids. CDR1 and CDR2 from the germline V gene are SGHTA and FQGNSA. V was clipped by 1 base and J by 4 bases, with 14 bases between them. CDR3 in amino acids: CASSLDNSESYEQYF. For the CDR3, the DNA is TGTGCCAGCAGCTTAGACAATAGCGAGAGTTACGAGCAGTACTTC. The variable domain in full, with the rest retrieved from reference TRBV7-2 and TRBJ2-7, is GAGVSQSPSNKVTEKGKDVELRCDPISGHTALYWYRQSLGQGLEFLIYFQGNSAPDKSGLPSDRFSAERTGGSVSTLTIQRTQQEDSAVYLCASSLDNSESYEQYFGPGTRLTVT.